The clone carrying this T cell receptor beta chain has at least ten counts. Antigen: not known. This specimen belongs to a study of T-cell reconstitution after alpha-beta-depleted transplantation in children. Study observations and caveats: T-cell numbers and diversity, one year after transplant, stemmed largely from T cells that were newly produced. Two months or so post-transplant, alpha-beta T cells reportedly derived from several hundred expanded graft clones. Recipient T cells and thymic progenitors that survived were the source of the high TCRbeta diversity seen at day 60 in some patients.

Unique molecular identifiers were used to barcode this TCRbeta library. Using its own MiXCR run on the PCR reads, TCRdb lists one record per CDR3 protein. Of more than 200,000 distinct CDR3 sequences in the sample, under 30% were seen once. The CDR3 totals 14 residues. Germline loops: CDR1 LGHNT, CDR2 FRNRAP. Trimming shortened V by 4 bases and J by 0 bases, and 8 bases separated the two germline ends. The sample was PBMCs, mostly from graft donor cells, taken 360 days after TCRalphabeta/CD19-depleted stem cell transplant. The clonotype comes from a female patient younger than 10 who had a stem cell transplant for congenital amegakaryocytic thrombocytopenia, so the T cells may come from the graft donor. The chain has TRBV12-5 and TRBJ2-3; the D gene is possibly TRBD1 (6 bases). The chain's CDR3 is CASGWTASTDTQYF. The CDR3 DNA reads TGTGCTAGTGGTTGGACAGCTAGCACAGATACGCAGTATTTT.